What follows are 16 T cell receptor beta chains derived from one specimen sequenced in a study of cytomegalovirus exposure and HLA in healthy donors (TCRdb year 2017). Libraries were constructed by the immunoSEQ multiplex PCR assay. TCRdb limited this immuneACCESS table to in-frame rearrangements with V and J called. A share of clones is missing; checked studies link under half to unresolved V genes, and the rest is unexplained. The sample table shows roughly 100,000 clones, and about 95% are seen once. 0.7% to 0.9% of the sample belongs to the ten largest clones. What was sequenced was PBMCs. The receptors were sampled from a woman aged 18 to 35 in good health and CMV-seronegative.

The V call is TRBV19, the J call TRBJ1-4, with a possible D match to TRBD1 (5 bases). The germline CDR1 and CDR2 sequences are LNHDA and SQIVND (reference sequence). The CDR3 is 14 amino acids. V lost 3 bases and J lost 8, with 13 bases in between. CDR3 sequence: CASSMWQGGEKLFF. The CDR3, as DNA: TGTGCCAGTAGTATGTGGCAGGGTGGCGAAAAACTGTTTTTT.

The chain employs TRBV7-2 and TRBJ1-1; the D gene is possibly TRBD1 (5 bases). The germline V and J ends were trimmed by 2 bases and 2 bases, with 12 bases remaining between them. The length of the CDR3 is 15 residues. Germline CDR1 and CDR2: SGHTA and FQGNSA. CDR3: CASSLLGQGNTEAFF. CDR3 coding DNA: TGTGCCAGCAGCTTACTCGGCCAGGGCAACACTGAAGCTTTCTTT.

The chain couples TRBV18 to TRBJ1-3; the D gene is possibly TRBD1 (5 bases). The CDR3 covers 15 residues. Germline V gives CDR1 KGHSH, CDR2 LQKENI. The ends were cut back, 2 bases at V and 4 bases at J, with 12 bases in the middle. The CDR3 spells CASSPESGSGNTIYF. The CDR3 DNA reads TGTGCCAGCTCACCAGAATCAGGGTCCGGAAACACCATATATTTT.

The chain employs TRBV19 and TRBJ1-3; D remains unclear. Trimming stripped 0 bases from V and 0 bases from J, with 15 bases between. The CDR3 is 18 residues long. Germline lookup yields CDR1 LNHDA and CDR2 SQIVND (reference sequence). As DNA, the CDR3 is TGTGCCAGTAGTATAGATGTTACGGTTTGGAGCTCTGGAAACACCATATATTTT. This gives the protein CASSIDVTVWSSGNTIYF.

This chain joins TRBV2 and TRBJ2-1; 7 bases agree with TRBD1. The CDR3 spans 18 residues. The germline gives CDR1 SNHLY, CDR2 FYNNEI. V trimming: 4 bases; J trimming: 3 bases; junction bases outside the gene matches: 15. CDR3 region: CASSGYAGDGTVYNEQFF. The DNA for the CDR3 is TGTGCCAGCAGTGGGTACGCTGGGGATGGGACAGTCTACAATGAGCAGTTCTTC.

The J gene is TRBJ1-5, the V gene TRBV7-9; TRBD1 is a possible D gene (6 bases). Trimming shortened V by 2 bases and J by 0 bases, and 14 bases separated the two germline ends. The CDR3 is 17 amino acids. Looked up from germline, CDR1 is SEHNR and CDR2 is FQNEAQ (reference sequence). CDR3 DNA: TGTGCCAGCAGCTTAAGGGACAAGATGAATAGCAATCAGCCCCAGCATTTT. Translation: CASSLRDKMNSNQPQHF.

The rearrangement links TRBV11-3 to TRBJ2-7; TRBD2 is a possible D gene (6 bases). The CDR3 has 14 residues. Germline CDR1 and CDR2: SGHNT and YENEEA. V was clipped by 5 bases and J by 3 bases, with 14 bases between them. The CDR3 DNA follows: TGTGCCAGCAGCATGCGGGGAGCCAACTACGAGCAGTACTTC. Its protein product is CASSMRGANYEQYF. Using reference TRBV11-3 and TRBJ2-7 for the parts outside the CDR3, the full variable domain is EAGVVQSPRYKIIEKKQPVAFWCNPISGHNTLYWYLQNLGQGPELLIRYENEEAVDDSQLPKDRFSAERLKGVDSTLKIQPAELGDSAVYLCASSMRGANYEQYFGPGTRLTVT.

This clone has only one observation. This chain joins TRBV30 and TRBJ1-3, with 9 bases aligning to TRBD1. The CDR3 sequence is 14 residues long. Germline V gene data show CDR1 as GTSNPN and CDR2 as SVGIG (reference sequence). The CDR3 nucleotides are TGTGCTCAAACAGGGGGCTTGGTGGGAAACACCATATATTTT. Amino acid sequence: CAQTGGLVGNTIYF.

The chain recombines TRBV13 with TRBJ2-7; a weak D match, TRBD1 (5 bases). Germline CDR1 is PRHDT and CDR2 is FYEKMQ (reference sequence). V shed 0 bases and J shed 1 base, with 7 bases lying between them. The CDR3 is 14 residues long. The CDR3 loop is CASSLGDSSYEQYF. The CDR3 DNA sequence: TGTGCCAGCAGCTTAGGCGACAGTTCCTACGAGCAGTACTTC.

The chain combines TRBV6-1 with TRBJ1-4, with TRBD1 as a possible D gene (6 bases). V was cut by 4 bases and J by 4 bases, with 10 bases left in between. CDR3 length: 14 amino acids. Germline loops: CDR1 MNHNS, CDR2 SASEGT. DNA for the CDR3: TGTGCCAGCAGTGGGGGACACGGTAATGAAAAACTGTTTTTT. Amino acids: CASSGGHGNEKLFF.

V gene TRBV19 combines with J gene TRBJ2-3, with 7 bases lining up with TRBD2. CDR1 and CDR2 from the germline V gene are LNHDA and SQIVND (reference sequence). The CDR3 spans 16 residues. V lost 1 base and J lost 3; bases outside the gene matches: 7. This CDR3 reads CASSIGGGEKTDTQYF. The CDR3, as DNA: TGTGCCAGTAGTATAGGCGGGGGTGAAAAAACAGATACGCAGTATTTT.

The chain joins TRBV29-1 to TRBJ2-7, with a weak D call TRBD1 (5 bases). V lost 5 bases, J lost 0 bases, and 5 bases lay in between. CDR1 and CDR2 (germline): SQVTM, ANQGSEA. There are 11 residues in the CDR3. CDR3 nucleotide sequence: TGCAGCGTTCAGGGCTCCTACGAGCAGTACTTC. It specifies CSVQGSYEQYF.

The chain carries TRBV12-2 and TRBJ2-3; the table assigns TRBD2, which was not confirmed against the DNA. TRBV12-2 is a known pseudogene. CDR3 length equals 15 residues. CDR3 DNA: TGTGCAAGTCGCTTCAACCGGGAGAATGGAGATACGCAGTATTTT. Amino acids: CASRFNRENGDTQYF.

The CDR3: CASSGLAGAYTYEQYF. CDR3 coding DNA: TGCGCCAGCAGCGGCCTAGCGGGGGCTTATACCTACGAGCAGTACTTC. This chain uses TRBV5-1 with TRBJ2-7, with TRBD2 identical over 10 bases. The CDR3 sequence is 16 residues long. CDR1 is SGHRS and CDR2 is YFSETQ in the germline V gene. Trimming at V came to 4 bases and at J to 2 bases, leaving 9 bases not matched to a gene.

The chain is built from TRBV11-2 and TRBJ2-7; D call uncertain. Germline V lookup: CDR1 SGHAT, CDR2 FQNNGV. This CDR3 comprises 13 residues. V was clipped by 6 bases and J by 0 bases, with 9 bases between them. The CDR3 protein is CASRHESSYEQYF. CDR3 sequence (DNA): TGTGCCAGCAGGCACGAGAGCTCCTACGAGCAGTACTTC.

This sequence joins TRBV4-2 and TRBJ2-1; 8 bases agree with TRBD1. The CDR3 has 15 amino acids. J gave up 3 bases and V 4 bases, and 5 bases lay outside the gene matches. In germline, CDR1 is LGHNA, CDR2 YNFKEQ. CDR3 region: CASSPGTGLYNEQFF. Here the CDR3 DNA reads TGTGCCAGCAGCCCCGGGACAGGACTCTACAATGAGCAGTTCTTC.